A selection of T cell receptor beta chains follows, all from one sample in a study of cytomegalovirus exposure and HLA in healthy donors. Sequencing was performed with immunoSEQ multiplex PCR; in TCRdb, only in-frame clones are kept and a portion is missing. The repertoire holds about 70,000 clones, with 85% to 90% as singletons. Material: PBMCs. Source of these receptors: a woman younger than 45 in good health and CMV-seropositive. CDR3s leave out the opening cysteine and the closing phenylalanine or tryptophan. The D gene is left open where the match is weak.

V,D,length,CDR3
TRBV6-1,TRBD1,13,ASRRGTGVPGELF
TRBV5-1,NA,15,ASSSLGGQGSSYEQY
TRBV27,NA,12,ASSLSPARAEAF
TRBV5-1,TRBD2,19,ASSLVRGTGTSGRWHSEQF
TRBV7-9,TRBD1,12,ASMPGQGSFEQY
TRBV28,TRBD2,12,ASVQRDKEYEQF
TRBV18,TRBD1,13,ASSPRGQLSYGYT
TRBV5-1,TRBD1,11,ASSLDRGQGYT
TRBV4-1,NA,11,ASSQASQAGYT
TRBV6-1,NA,13,ASSEFRESSYEQY
TRBV19,TRBD1,12,ASRPDRAGNTIY
TRBV7-2,TRBD1,15,ASSPRPGTGMNTEAF
TRBV7-8,NA,12,ASSLGQVWDTQY
TRBV30,NA,12,AWELAGWNYGYT
TRBV6-1,TRBD1,13,ASSEAAGGYNEQF
TRBV15,NA,12,ATAAAPSYNEQF
TRBV30,TRBD2,12,AWSVTSGARMEF
TRBV6-1,NA,12,ASRNGQQNSPQH
TRBV5-6,NA,13,ASSLVGRMNTEAF
TRBV30,TRBD2,14,AWSVPGLASHNEQF
TRBV5-8,NA,9,ASSLSFEAF
TRBV9,TRBD1,11,ASSGQGNYGYT
TRBV5-1,TRBD1,14,ASSPGTGVINTEAF
TRBV19,NA,12,ASSSMDKRYEAF
TRBV28,TRBD1,12,ASSYRGSGGELF
TRBV7-9,NA,13,ASSLGSEPENTQY
TRBV28,TRBD1,15,ASTPPGGKGADTEAF
TRBV28,NA,12,ASSWGEFSYEQY
TRBV28,NA,13,ASSFDQQRYYEQY
TRBV6-1,NA,13,ASSEGETGNYGYT
TRBV28,TRBD1,13,ASSYTGTDNYEQY
TRBV4-1,TRBD2,13,ASSQVHSGSETQY
TRBV5-1,TRBD1,12,ASSPRQGPDTQY
TRBV2,NA,15,ASSERLITTSYNEQF
TRBV28,TRBD2,13,ASSPSAGVGETQY
TRBV7-9,TRBD2,14,ASSLFSGPSQETQY
TRBV5-1,TRBD2,16,ASSWGLAGGPFTGELF
TRBV6-1,TRBD2,15,ASSELRGSSGANVLT
TRBV2,TRBD2,14,ASGEGLAGRYYEQY
TRBV15,TRBD1,12,ATSRRDRGSPLH
TRBV7-9,TRBD1,12,ASSSDRADQPQH
TRBV28,TRBD1,13,ASSLFGQGYNEQF
TRBV9,NA,10,ASSPEVNEQF
TRBV19,NA,12,ASSIRGMNTEAF
TRBV21-1,NA,13,ASKARVGGNYGYT
TRBV5-4,TRBD1,14,ASSPNRGAGVREQY
TRBV14,TRBD2,13,ASSHLAGETYEQY
TRBV19,TRBD2,15,ASSMGLAGEAHNEQF
TRBV28,NA,11,ASSLVSQETQY